This TCR beta chain was profiled in a study of blood T cells in healthy people across ages. In this sample, this clonotype turned up a few times. Its target is not known. The CDR3 totals 18 residues. Per the germline V gene, CDR1 is LNHDA and CDR2 is SQIVND (reference sequence). Trimming removed 4 bases at V and 2 bases at J, with 24 bases between. Sample-barcoded 5' priming and a J-beta primer mix drove a second PCR of roughly 6 to 12 cycles. TCRdb called the 5' RACE reads again in MiXCR, with one record for every CDR3 protein. This table has just under 750,000 distinct CDR3 sequences, 22% appearing once. Study-wide findings and caveats: Older age coincided with a roughly linear decline in TCR beta diversity per million T cells.

The material sequenced was blood. The chain combines TRBV19 with TRBJ2-7; D call uncertain. This sequence originates from a man aged 65 to 79 in good health. CDR3 in amino acids: CASSTAPNLDPDTYEQYV. DNA of the CDR3: TGTGCCAGTAGTACCGCCCCCAACTTAGACCCTGACACCTACGAGCAGTACGTC.